This entry features one T cell receptor beta chain sequence. The data derive from a study of cytomegalovirus exposure and HLA in healthy donors. Study summary: A preliminary data release comprised tens of millions of unique TCRs obtained from HLA-typed donors. Across more than 350 genotyped donors, just over 80% landed in the Caucasian-associated ancestry cluster.

60 Vbeta and 13 Jbeta primers were used in PCR. Profiled with immunoSEQ multiplex PCR; TCRdb holds only in-frame clones, not every one. The sample has some 120,000 clones. V trimming: 4 bases; J trimming: 3 bases; junction bases outside the gene matches: 14. The CDR3 spans 19 residues. The germline gives CDR1 SGDLS, CDR2 YYNGEE. Sampled while nominally healthy, donors likely had unrecorded immune exposures. The source material was PBMCs. The V gene is TRBV9, the J gene TRBJ2-1, with 12 bases lining up with TRBD2. This receptor was identified in a man younger than 30 in good health and CMV-seronegative. The CDR3 bases are TGTGCCAGCAGCCAATCAGGACTAGCGGGACCCAAAAACTACAATGAGCAGTTCTTC. This gives the protein CASSQSGLAGPKNYNEQFF.